The following is a T cell receptor (beta chain) sequence with its context. Antigen specificity is unknown. Germline CDR1 reads SGDLS; CDR2 reads YYNGEE. CDR3 length equals 15 residues. J lost 7 bases, V lost 5 bases, and 9 bases had no gene match. Profiled with immunoSEQ multiplex PCR; TCRdb holds only in-frame clones, not every one. The data contain almost 45,000 clones, approximately 91% of them seen just once; the ten biggest clones take up roughly 18%. This sample is part of a study of OX40 agonist ivuxolimab in advanced cancers. Study-level information: The study gave patients intravenous ivuxolimab at 0.01 to 10 mg/kg every 2 weeks. Patients receiving dose escalation had hepatocellular carcinoma, melanoma, renal cell or head and neck cancer. Prior anti-PD-1, anti-PD-L1 or anti-CTLA-4 therapy was allowed; approximately 41% had some. General observations from the study: Normalized T-cell clonal expansion was also low in some nonresponders.

The rearrangement joins TRBV9 to TRBJ2-1; TRBD1 agrees at 10 bases. The sequence derives from an adult with an advanced solid tumor such as melanoma, head and neck, liver or kidney cancer. Sequenced material: CD4+ or CD8+ T cells sorted from blood, taken in a trial of the OX40 agonist ivuxolimab. The CDR3 protein is CASSKGQGKNNEQFF. The CDR3 nucleotides read TGTGCCAGCAGTAAGGGACAGGGGAAAAATAATGAGCAGTTCTTC.